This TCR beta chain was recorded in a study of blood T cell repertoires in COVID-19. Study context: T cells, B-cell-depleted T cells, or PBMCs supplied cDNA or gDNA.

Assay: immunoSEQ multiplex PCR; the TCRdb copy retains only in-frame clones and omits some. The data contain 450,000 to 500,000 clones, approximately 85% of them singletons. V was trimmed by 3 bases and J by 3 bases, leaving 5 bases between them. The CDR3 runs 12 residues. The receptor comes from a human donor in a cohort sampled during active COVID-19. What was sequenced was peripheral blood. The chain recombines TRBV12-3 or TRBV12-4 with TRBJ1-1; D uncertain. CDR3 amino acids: CASSLIDTEAFF. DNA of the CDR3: TGTGCCAGCAGTTTGATAGACACTGAAGCTTTCTTT.